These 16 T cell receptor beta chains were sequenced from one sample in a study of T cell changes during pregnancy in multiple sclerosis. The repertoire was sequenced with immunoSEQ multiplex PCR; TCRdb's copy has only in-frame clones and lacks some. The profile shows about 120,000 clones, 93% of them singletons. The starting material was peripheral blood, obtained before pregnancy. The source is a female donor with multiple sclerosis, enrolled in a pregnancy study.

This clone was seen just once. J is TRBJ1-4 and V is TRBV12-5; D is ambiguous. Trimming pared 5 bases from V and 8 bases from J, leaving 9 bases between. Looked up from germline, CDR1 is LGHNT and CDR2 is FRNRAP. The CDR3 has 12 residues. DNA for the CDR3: TGTGCTAGTGGTGAGGGAAACGAAAAACTGTTTTTT. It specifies CASGEGNEKLFF.

CDR3 nucleotides: TGTGCCAGTAGCCATGGACAGTACCAAGAGACCCAGTACTTC. It yields the protein CASSHGQYQETQYF. This chain uses TRBV19 with TRBJ2-5; possibly TRBD1 for D (6 bases). V dropped 6 bases and J dropped 0 bases, with 11 bases sitting between them. Germline V lookup: CDR1 LNHDA, CDR2 SQIVND (reference sequence). The CDR3 is 14 amino acids.

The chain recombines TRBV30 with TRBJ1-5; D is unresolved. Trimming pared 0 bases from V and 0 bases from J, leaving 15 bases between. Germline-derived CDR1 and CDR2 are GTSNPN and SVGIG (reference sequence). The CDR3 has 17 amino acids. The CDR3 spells CAWSVNRFTYSNQPQHF. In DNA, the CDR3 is TGTGCCTGGAGTGTAAACCGGTTCACCTATAGCAATCAGCCCCAGCATTTT.

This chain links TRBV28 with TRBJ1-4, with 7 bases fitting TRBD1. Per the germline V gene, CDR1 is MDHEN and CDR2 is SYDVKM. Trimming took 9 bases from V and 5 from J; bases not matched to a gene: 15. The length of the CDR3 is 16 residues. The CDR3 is CASQRFRTGRNEKLFF. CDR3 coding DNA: TGTGCCAGTCAAAGGTTCCGGACAGGTCGAAATGAAAAACTGTTTTTT.

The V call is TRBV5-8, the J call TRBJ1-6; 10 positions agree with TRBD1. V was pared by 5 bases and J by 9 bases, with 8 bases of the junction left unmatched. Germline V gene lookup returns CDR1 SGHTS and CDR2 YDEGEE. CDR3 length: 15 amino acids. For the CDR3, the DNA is TGTGCCAGCAGGTCAGGACAGGGGGTGACTTCACCCCTCCACTTT. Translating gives CASRSGQGVTSPLHF.

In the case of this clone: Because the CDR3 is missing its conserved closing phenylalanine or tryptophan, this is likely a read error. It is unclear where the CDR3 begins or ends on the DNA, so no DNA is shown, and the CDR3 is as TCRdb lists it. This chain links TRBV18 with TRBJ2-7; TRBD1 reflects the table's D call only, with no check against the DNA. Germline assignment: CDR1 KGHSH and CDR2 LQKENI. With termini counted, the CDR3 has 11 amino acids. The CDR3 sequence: CASSNGQGLIS.

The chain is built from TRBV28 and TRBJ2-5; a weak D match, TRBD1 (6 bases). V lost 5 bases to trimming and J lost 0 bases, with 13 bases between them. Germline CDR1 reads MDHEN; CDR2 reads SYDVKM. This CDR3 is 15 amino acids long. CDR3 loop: CASSPWTAYQETQYF. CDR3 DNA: TGTGCCAGCAGTCCATGGACAGCGTACCAAGAGACCCAGTACTTC.

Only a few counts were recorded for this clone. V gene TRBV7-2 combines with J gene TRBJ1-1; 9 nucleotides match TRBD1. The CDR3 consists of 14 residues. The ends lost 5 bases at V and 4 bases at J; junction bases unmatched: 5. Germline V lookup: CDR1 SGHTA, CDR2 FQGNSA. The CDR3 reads CASSLQGAGTEAFF. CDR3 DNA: TGTGCCAGCAGCCTACAGGGGGCCGGCACTGAAGCTTTCTTT.

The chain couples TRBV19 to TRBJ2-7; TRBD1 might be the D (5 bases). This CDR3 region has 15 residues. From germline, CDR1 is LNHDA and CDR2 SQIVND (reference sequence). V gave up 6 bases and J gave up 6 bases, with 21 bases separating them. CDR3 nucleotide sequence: TGTGCCAGTAGCCCGGGCCGTGGCAGGGCAGGCGAGCAGTACTTC. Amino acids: CASSPGRGRAGEQYF.

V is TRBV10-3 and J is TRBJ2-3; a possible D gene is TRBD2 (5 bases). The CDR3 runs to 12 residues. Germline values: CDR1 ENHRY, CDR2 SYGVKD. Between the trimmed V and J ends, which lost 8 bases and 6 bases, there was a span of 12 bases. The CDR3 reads CAIGLTGDTQYF. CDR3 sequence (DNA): TGTGCCATCGGTCTTACGGGGGATACGCAGTATTTT.

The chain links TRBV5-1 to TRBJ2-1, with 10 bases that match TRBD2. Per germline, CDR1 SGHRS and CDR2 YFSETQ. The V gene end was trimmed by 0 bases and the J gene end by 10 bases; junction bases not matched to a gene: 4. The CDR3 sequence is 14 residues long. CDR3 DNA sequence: TGCGCCAGCAGCTTGGCCACTAGCGGGGTGGAGCAGTTCTTC. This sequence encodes CASSLATSGVEQFF.

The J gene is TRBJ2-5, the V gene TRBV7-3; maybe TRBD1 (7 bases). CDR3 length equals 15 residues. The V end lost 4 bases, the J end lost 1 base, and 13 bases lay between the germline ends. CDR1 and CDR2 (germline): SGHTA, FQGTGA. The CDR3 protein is CASSYSGGLQETQYF. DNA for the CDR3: TGTGCCAGCAGCTACTCAGGGGGGCTCCAAGAGACCCAGTACTTC.

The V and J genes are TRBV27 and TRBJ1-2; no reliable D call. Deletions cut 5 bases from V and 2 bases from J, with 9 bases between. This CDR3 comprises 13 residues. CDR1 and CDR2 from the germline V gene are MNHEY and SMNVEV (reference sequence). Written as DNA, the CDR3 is TGTGCCAGCAGTCCGACGGGGAACTATGGCTACACCTTC. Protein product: CASSPTGNYGYTF.

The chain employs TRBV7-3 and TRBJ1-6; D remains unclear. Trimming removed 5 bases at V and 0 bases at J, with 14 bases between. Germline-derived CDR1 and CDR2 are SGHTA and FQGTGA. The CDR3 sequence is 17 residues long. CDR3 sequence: CASSPMGQISYNSPLHF. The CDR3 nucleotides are TGTGCCAGCAGCCCCATGGGCCAGATCTCCTATAATTCACCCCTCCACTTT.

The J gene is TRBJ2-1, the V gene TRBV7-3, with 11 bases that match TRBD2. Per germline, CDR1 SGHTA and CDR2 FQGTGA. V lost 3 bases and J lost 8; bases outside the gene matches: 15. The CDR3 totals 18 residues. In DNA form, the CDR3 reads TGTGCCAGCAGCTTGACTCGTCGGGGGCTAGCGGGAGGCGATGAGCAGTTCTTC. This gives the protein CASSLTRRGLAGGDEQFF.

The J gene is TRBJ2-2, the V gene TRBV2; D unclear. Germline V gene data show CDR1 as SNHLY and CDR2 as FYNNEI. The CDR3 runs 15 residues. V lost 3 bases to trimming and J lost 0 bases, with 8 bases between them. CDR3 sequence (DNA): TGTGCCAGCAGTGATAGACACTCGAACACCGGGGAGCTGTTTTTT. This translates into CASSDRHSNTGELFF.